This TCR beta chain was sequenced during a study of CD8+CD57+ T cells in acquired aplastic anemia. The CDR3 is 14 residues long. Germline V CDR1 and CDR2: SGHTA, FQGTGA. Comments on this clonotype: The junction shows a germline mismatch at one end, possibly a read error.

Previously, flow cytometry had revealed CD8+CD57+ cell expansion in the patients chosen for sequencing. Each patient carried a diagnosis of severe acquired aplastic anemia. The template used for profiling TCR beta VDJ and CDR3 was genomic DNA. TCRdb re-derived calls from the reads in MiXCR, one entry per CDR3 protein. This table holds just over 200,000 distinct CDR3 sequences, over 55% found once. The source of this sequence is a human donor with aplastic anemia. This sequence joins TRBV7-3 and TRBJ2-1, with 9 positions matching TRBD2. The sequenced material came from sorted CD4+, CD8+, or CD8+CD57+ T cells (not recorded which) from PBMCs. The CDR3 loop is CASSRPGLALEQFF. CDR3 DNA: TGCGCCAGCAGCCGACCGGGACTAGCACTTGAGCAGTTCTTC. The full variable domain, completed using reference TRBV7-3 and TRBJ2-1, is GAGVSQTPSNKVTEKGKYVELRCDPISGHTALYWYRQSLGQGPEFLIYFQGTGAADDSGLPNDRFFAVRPEGSVSTLKIQRTERGDSAVYLCASSRPGLALEQFFGPGTRLTVL.